The 2 T cell receptor beta chains in this list originate from one sample, sequenced in a study of shared clonotypes between healthy human individuals. Data came from immunoSEQ multiplex PCR; TCRdb stores just in-frame clones and leaves some out. The data contain some 2,000,000 clones, approximately 95% of them singletons. Sample: naive CD4+ T cells sorted from blood. This sample's subset: CD45RA+ positively selected. The origin of the receptors is a man younger than 35 in good health.

V usage is TRBV30 and J usage is TRBJ1-2; D gene unclear. V lost 5 bases, J lost 9 bases, and 19 bases lay in between. CDR1 and CDR2 (germline): GTSNPN, SVGIG (reference sequence). The CDR3 totals 13 residues. The CDR3 sequence is CAWDFPSVSRYTF. CDR3 DNA sequence: TGTGCCTGGGATTTTCCCTCCGTTTCTCGCTACACCTTC.

This clone was picked up one time. The chain has TRBV6-1 and TRBJ2-7, with D possibly matching TRBD2 (6 bases). Between the trimmed V and J ends, which lost 2 bases and 5 bases, there was a span of 13 bases. The CDR3 consists of 14 residues. CDR1 and CDR2 (germline): MNHNS, SASEGT. CDR3 DNA sequence: TGTGCCAGCAGTGAACCCGGACTAAGGGACGAGCAGTACTTC. This encodes CASSEPGLRDEQYF.